The T cell receptor beta chain described here comes from a study of blood T cell repertoires in COVID-19. Authors' data handling: Estimation of nucleated cell counts was performed using reference gene primer amplification. The data were produced by immunoSEQ multiplex PCR, yet TCRdb's version contains in-frame clones alone and is incomplete. V, J and clone size reflect that table, while D and trimming were determined from the DNA. This sample carries around 170,000 clones, just under 80% of them seen once, and the ten largest clones take about 15%. V was clipped by 5 bases and J by 0 bases; unmatched bases: 8. This CDR3 region has 17 residues. CDR1 is SGHTA, CDR2 FQGNSA, per germline.

The sequence was obtained from a woman of 80 years or more with acute or convalescent COVID-19. This rearrangement joins TRBV7-2 to TRBJ2-7; 12 bases agree with TRBD2. The sample comprised peripheral blood. The CDR3 bases are TGTGCCAGCAGCCCCTCGACTAGCGGGGGAAGCTCCTACGAGCAGTACTTC. It is translated as CASSPSTSGGSSYEQYF.